This TCR beta chain was identified during a study of technical replicates of blood from several donors. Some clones are missing from TCRdb's copy, which holds only in-frame ones; the method was immunoSEQ multiplex PCR. The repertoire includes more than 90,000 clones, almost 96% of them detected once, and roughly 0.22% sits in the top ten. Trimming took 4 bases from V and 3 from J, leaving 7 bases between them. This CDR3 is built from 13 residues. Germline loops: CDR1 WNHNN, CDR2 SYGVQD (reference sequence). V and J are TRBV10-1 and TRBJ2-1; D remains ambiguous. Sequences were obtained from T cells isolated from PBMCs. The receptor comes from a human donor in good health. The CDR3 bases are TGCGCCAGCAGTGTCGCTAACTACAATGAGCAGTTCTTC. Residues: CASSVANYNEQFF.